This record looks at one T cell receptor (beta chain) sequence and its context. The assay was immunoSEQ multiplex PCR, and TCRdb's table has in-frame clones only and misses some. This table holds about 150,000 clones, approximately 94% found once. Between the trimmed V and J ends, which lost 4 bases and 5 bases, there was a span of 15 bases. From germline, CDR1 is LNHDA and CDR2 SQIVND (reference sequence). The CDR3 extends over 15 amino acids. The data are from a study of T cell responses to AZD1222 COVID-19 vaccine. This rearrangement joins TRBV19 to TRBJ1-5; D is perhaps TRBD1 (6 bases). The source material was peripheral blood, sampled on day 0 of AZD1222 vaccination. This receptor was identified in an adult in good health. The CDR3 nucleotides are TGTGCCAGTAGTACCGGGGGGCAGGGCGATCAGCCCCAGCATTTT. Translation: CASSTGGQGDQPQHF.